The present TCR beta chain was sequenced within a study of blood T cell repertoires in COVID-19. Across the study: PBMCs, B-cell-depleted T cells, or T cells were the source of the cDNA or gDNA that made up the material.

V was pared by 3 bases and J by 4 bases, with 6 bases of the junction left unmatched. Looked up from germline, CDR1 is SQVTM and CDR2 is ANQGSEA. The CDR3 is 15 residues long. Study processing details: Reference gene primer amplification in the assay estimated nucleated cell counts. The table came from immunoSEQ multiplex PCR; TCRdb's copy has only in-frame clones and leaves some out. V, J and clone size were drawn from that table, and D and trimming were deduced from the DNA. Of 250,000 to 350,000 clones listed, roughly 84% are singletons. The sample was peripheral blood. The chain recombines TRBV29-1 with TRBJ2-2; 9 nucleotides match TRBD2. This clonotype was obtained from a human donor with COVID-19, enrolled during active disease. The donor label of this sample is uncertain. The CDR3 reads CSVDVAGVSTGELFF. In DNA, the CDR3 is TGCAGCGTTGATGTAGCGGGAGTGTCCACCGGGGAGCTGTTTTTT.